A selection of T cell receptor beta chains follows, all from one sample in a study of blood T cell repertoires in COVID-19. Assay used: immunoSEQ multiplex PCR; TCRdb lists only in-frame clones, some missing. The table includes about 100,000 clones, around four fifths detected once. The specimen sequenced was peripheral blood. These receptors were taken from a man in his 70s with active or convalescent COVID-19. CDR3s include the opening cysteine and the closing phenylalanine or tryptophan. D genes are given only for firm matches. Part of the rows lack a size; the others show once, few, many or a class for expanded clones.

V	J	D	size	DNA	CDR3
TRBV2	TRBJ2-7	NA	NA	TGTGCCAGCAGTGAAGGCAGGGGTCTCCCCTACGAGCAGTACTTC	CASSEGRGLPYEQYF
TRBV6-5	TRBJ2-2	TRBD2	NA	TGTGCCAGCAAGGAAATAGCGGGGGACCCCGGGGAGCTGTTTTTT	CASKEIAGDPGELFF
TRBV28	TRBJ2-2	TRBD2	once	TGTGCCAGCAGCCGAGAACTAGCGGGAGGAGGGGAGCTGTTTTTT	CASSRELAGGGELFF
TRBV27	TRBJ2-3	TRBD2	NA	TGTGCCAGCAGTTTATCGACTAGCGGGGGGGCCGCAAGAACAGATACGCAGTATTTT	CASSLSTSGGAARTDTQYF
TRBV11-3	TRBJ2-7	TRBD2	NA	TGTGCCAGCAGCCCCACCGGGAGGTCCTACGAGCAGTACTTC	CASSPTGRSYEQYF
TRBV27	TRBJ2-7	NA	NA	TGTGCCAGCCTCGCGGGCAGCCTTCTCTACGAGCAGTACTTC	CASLAGSLLYEQYF
TRBV4-2	TRBJ1-5	NA	NA	TGTGCCAGCAGCCAGGCGGGGGATCAGCCCCAGCATTTT	CASSQAGDQPQHF
TRBV27	TRBJ2-1	NA	NA	TGTGCCAGCAGGCTAGCGACCCTAAACAATGAGCAGTTCTTC	CASRLATLNNEQFF
TRBV4-3	TRBJ2-3	TRBD2	NA	TGCGCCAGCAGCCAAGATGGGACTAGCGCAGATACGCAGTATTTT	CASSQDGTSADTQYF
TRBV2	TRBJ1-6	TRBD1	once	TGTGCCAGCAGTGATGACTTTCCGGGACAGGGATCACCCACATCGCTCCACTTT	CASSDDFPGQGSPTSLHF